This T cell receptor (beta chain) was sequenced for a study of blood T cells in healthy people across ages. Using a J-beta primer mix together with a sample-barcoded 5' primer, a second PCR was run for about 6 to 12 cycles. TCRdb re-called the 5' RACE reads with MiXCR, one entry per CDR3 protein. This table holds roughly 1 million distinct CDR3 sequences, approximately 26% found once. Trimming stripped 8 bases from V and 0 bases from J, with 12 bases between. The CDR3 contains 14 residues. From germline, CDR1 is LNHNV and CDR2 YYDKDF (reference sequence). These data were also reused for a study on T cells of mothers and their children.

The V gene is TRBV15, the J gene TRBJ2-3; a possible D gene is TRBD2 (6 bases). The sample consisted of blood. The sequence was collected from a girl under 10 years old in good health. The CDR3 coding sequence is TGTGCCACCGCGCCGGGGACTAGCACAGATACGCAGTATTTT. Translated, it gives CATAPGTSTDTQYF.